The 24 T cell receptor beta chains given below trace back to one sample, sequenced in a study of blood T cell repertoires in COVID-19. TCRdb's table, derived via immunoSEQ multiplex PCR, lists solely in-frame clones and lacks some. Of about 300,000 clones in the sample, around nine tenths were seen once. The sequencing input was peripheral blood. The source of these receptors is a man aged 65-85 years with acute or convalescent COVID-19.

The V and J genes are TRBV2 and TRBJ2-5, with D unresolved. This CDR3 spans 14 amino acids. Trimming pared 4 bases from V and 2 bases from J, leaving 11 bases between. The germline V gene has CDR1 SNHLY and CDR2 FYNNEI. The CDR3 sequence is CASSGPTRQETQYF. CDR3 sequence (DNA): TGTGCCAGCAGTGGGCCCACAAGACAAGAGACCCAGTACTTC.

The rearrangement uses TRBV5-4 and TRBJ2-5; a weak D match, TRBD2 (5 bases). The germline gives CDR1 SGHNT, CDR2 YYREEE (reference sequence). Trimming pared 3 bases from V and 4 bases from J, leaving 7 bases between. The CDR3 covers 12 residues. CDR3 DNA sequence: TGTGCCAGCAGCTACGAGGGAGAGACCCAGTACTTC. It codes for CASSYEGETQYF.

This chain links TRBV28 with TRBJ2-7; D is perhaps TRBD1 (6 bases). The CDR3 is made up of 14 amino acids. V was pared by 7 bases and J by 0 bases, with 13 bases between. CDR1 is MDHEN and CDR2 is SYDVKM in the germline V gene. CDR3 nucleotides: TGTGCCAGCATCCTGACAGGTAGCTCCTACGAGCAGTACTTC. Translated, it gives CASILTGSSYEQYF.

This chain connects TRBV9 to TRBJ1-4, with D possibly TRBD1 on 6 matching bases. Trimming cost V 0 bases and J 5 bases, with 8 bases left between them. The V gene's germline CDR1 is SGDLS and CDR2 YYNGEE. This CDR3 comprises 14 residues. This CDR3 reads CASSVGTANEKLFF. The CDR3 region has the DNA TGTGCCAGCAGCGTAGGGACAGCGAATGAAAAACTGTTTTTT.

The genes are TRBV10-3 and TRBJ2-7; 7 nucleotides agree with TRBD1. The V gene end was trimmed by 4 bases and the J gene end by 2 bases; junction bases not matched to a gene: 5. There are 14 residues in the CDR3. Per the germline V gene, CDR1 is ENHRY and CDR2 is SYGVKD. The CDR3: CAISGQGVPYEQYF. CDR3 sequence (DNA): TGTGCCATCAGTGGACAGGGAGTTCCCTACGAGCAGTACTTC.

V is TRBV7-2 and J is TRBJ2-3; 10 bases agree with TRBD1. V was pared by 5 bases and J by 1 base, with 9 bases of the junction left unmatched. CDR1 and CDR2 from the germline V gene are SGHTA and FQGNSA. CDR3 length: 17 residues. The CDR3 spells CASSVWGTGVRTDTQYF. CDR3 in DNA: TGTGCCAGCAGCGTCTGGGGGACAGGGGTTCGCACAGATACGCAGTATTTT.

As DNA, the CDR3 is TGTGCCAGCAGCTTCCCACAGGGGGACCCTTCCCAAGAGACCCAGTACTTC. It encodes CASSFPQGDPSQETQYF. The gene calls are TRBV5-6 and TRBJ2-5; 8 bases are a match to TRBD1. Germline CDR1 and CDR2: SGHDT and YYEEEE. J was trimmed by 1 base and V by 2 bases; bases with no gene match: 10. This CDR3 is built from 17 residues.

The chain uses TRBV2 and TRBJ2-5; TRBD2 might be the D (6 bases). The V and J ends lost 9 bases and 5 bases respectively, with 22 bases between them. Germline-derived CDR1 and CDR2 are SNHLY and FYNNEI. The CDR3 sequence is 15 residues long. As DNA, the CDR3 is TGTGCCAGTGGGGAAGCGTGGGGGGTCCGGGAGACCCAGTACTTC. It specifies CASGEAWGVRETQYF.

A single count supports this clone. The chain uses TRBV5-1 and TRBJ2-1; a weak D match, TRBD2 (6 bases). The CDR3 extends over 15 amino acids. Germline-derived CDR1 and CDR2 are SGHRS and YFSETQ. Trimming removed 4 bases from V and 11 bases from J, with 22 bases in between. CDR3 sequence reads: CASSGGLREDTKQFF. The DNA for the CDR3 is TGCGCCAGCAGCGGAGGACTACGAGAAGACACAAAGCAGTTCTTC.

The chain employs TRBV7-2 and TRBJ1-3, with D perhaps matching TRBD1 (5 bases). Germline assignment: CDR1 SGHTA and CDR2 FQGNSA. V lost 2 bases and J 4 bases, leaving 15 bases between the germline ends. This CDR3 comprises 16 residues. In nucleotides, the CDR3 is TGTGCCAGCAGCTTAAATCGGGGGGACGGAGGAAACACCATATATTTT. This sequence encodes CASSLNRGDGGNTIYF.

This chain joins TRBV4-2 and TRBJ2-3, with TRBD2 matching over 13 bases. This CDR3 is 18 amino acids long. Germline V gives CDR1 LGHNA, CDR2 YNFKEQ. The V and J ends lost 0 bases and 0 bases, in that order; junction bases with no gene match: 3. Here the CDR3 reads CASSQEGLAGISTDTQYF. CDR3 DNA: TGTGCCAGCAGCCAAGAGGGACTAGCGGGAATTAGCACAGATACGCAGTATTTT.

The genes are TRBV11-2 and TRBJ2-7; the match to TRBD1 covers 8 bases. The germline gives CDR1 SGHAT, CDR2 FQNNGV. Unmatched junction bases numbered 10, after V lost 1 base and J lost 2 bases. The CDR3 has 17 amino acids. The CDR3 DNA follows: TGTGCCAGCAGCTTAGTTAGACAGGGGAAGGGGACCTACGAGCAGTACTTC. Its protein is CASSLVRQGKGTYEQYF. The full variable domain, completed using reference TRBV11-2 and TRBJ2-7, is EAGVAQSPRYKIIEKRQSVAFWCNPISGHATLYWYQQILGQGPKLLIQFQNNGVVDDSQLPKDRFSAERLKGVDSTLKIQPAKLEDSAVYLCASSLVRQGKGTYEQYFGPGTRLTVT.

To note about this clone: The same CDR3 arises from other DNA sequences in this sample as well. The chain couples TRBV5-1 to TRBJ1-1, with 7 bases matching TRBD1. Per germline, CDR1 SGHRS and CDR2 YFSETQ. The CDR3 runs 14 residues. Trimming at V came to 2 bases and at J to 0 bases, leaving 1 base not matched to a gene. The CDR3 loop is CASSLDRVNTEAFF. CDR3 bases: TGCGCCAGCAGCTTAGACAGGGTGAACACTGAAGCTTTCTTT. Together with reference TRBV5-1 and TRBJ1-1, the CDR3 gives the full variable domain: KAGVTQTPRYLIKTRGQQVTLSCSPISGHRSVSWYQQTPGQGLQFLFEYFSETQRNKGNFPGRFSGRQFSNSRSEMNVSTLELGDSALYLCASSLDRVNTEAFFGQGTRLTVV.

The chain combines TRBV7-2 with TRBJ1-5, with 8 bases that match TRBD1. Germline V gene lookup returns CDR1 SGHTA and CDR2 FQGNSA. CDR3 size: 13 residues. The CDR3 DNA reads as TGTGCGAGTGGCAGGGGGCTCGATCAGCCCCAGCATTTT. Amino acids: CASGRGLDQPQHF.

J is TRBJ2-1 and V is TRBV27; 9 bases map to TRBD2. With 3 bases clipped from V and 8 bases from J, the junction kept 8 bases outside the gene matches. CDR3 length: 15 amino acids. Germline V gene data show CDR1 as MNHEY and CDR2 as SMNVEV (reference sequence). The CDR3 protein is CASSFSGGGADEQFF. CDR3 coding DNA: TGTGCCAGCAGTTTTTCCGGCGGGGGGGCCGATGAGCAGTTCTTC.

The DNA for the CDR3 is TGTGCCAGCTCCCTTCAGCAGGGCTCTGGAAACACCATATATTTT. Translating gives CASSLQQGSGNTIYF. The chain combines TRBV6-5 with TRBJ1-3; D might be TRBD1 (5 bases). V was cut by 8 bases and J by 0 bases, with 14 bases left in between. This CDR3 contains 15 residues. The germline gives CDR1 MNHEY, CDR2 SVGAGI.

The CDR3 DNA reads as TGTGCCAGCAGCCCTGCGGGTTTTAGTGAGCAGTTCTTC. This codes for CASSPAGFSEQFF. The V call is TRBV7-2, the J call TRBJ2-1; possibly TRBD2 for D (5 bases). CDR1 is SGHTA and CDR2 is FQGNSA in the germline V gene. The V end lost 5 bases, the J end lost 9 bases, and 14 bases lay between the germline ends. The CDR3 is 13 residues long.

The chain uses TRBV5-1 and TRBJ1-6, with 7 bases aligning to TRBD1. The CDR3 extends over 16 amino acids. Germline lookup yields CDR1 SGHRS and CDR2 YFSETQ. V dropped 0 bases and J dropped 7; count of bases not matched to a gene: 7. CDR3 bases: TGCGCCAGCAGCTTGGCCGGACAGGTAGGGAATTCACCCCTCCACTTT. Amino acid sequence: CASSLAGQVGNSPLHF.

This clone occurred a few times. The chain uses TRBV30 and TRBJ2-2, with 8 nucleotides matching TRBD1. Germline CDR1 reads GTSNPN; CDR2 reads SVGIG (reference sequence). This CDR3 comprises 14 residues. Trimming at V came to 3 bases and at J to 5 bases, leaving 5 bases not matched to a gene. The CDR3 loop is CAWRTGVRTGELFF. The CDR3 DNA is TGTGCCTGGAGGACAGGGGTTAGGACCGGGGAGCTGTTTTTT.

The chain recombines TRBV7-8 with TRBJ1-1; D remains unclear. Germline V gene data show CDR1 as SGHVS and CDR2 as FQNEAQ. This CDR3 is 12 amino acids long. Deletions cut 0 bases from V and 9 bases from J, with 8 bases between. CDR3 residues: CASSLAGGKAFF. The CDR3 DNA sequence: TGTGCCAGCAGCTTAGCGGGAGGTAAAGCTTTCTTT.

J is TRBJ2-5 and V is TRBV7-9, with D hard to call. Germline lookup yields CDR1 SEHNR and CDR2 FQNEAQ (reference sequence). The CDR3 runs to 15 residues. V lost 0 bases and J 2 bases, leaving 10 bases between the germline ends. The CDR3: CASSLARMRQETQYF. The CDR3 DNA sequence: TGTGCCAGCAGCTTAGCGCGGATGCGGCAAGAGACCCAGTACTTC.

The chain has TRBV30 and TRBJ2-3, with 7 bases aligning to TRBD2. The germline V gene has CDR1 GTSNPN and CDR2 SVGIG (reference sequence). Trimming cost V 4 bases and J 1 base; bases outside gene matches: 5. This CDR3 is 14 amino acids long. The CDR3 DNA reads as TGTGCCTGGAATGGGCTAGCGGGCACAGATACGCAGTATTTT. Protein: CAWNGLAGTDTQYF.

V is TRBV5-1 and J is TRBJ2-7; 7 nucleotides align to TRBD1. The CDR3 has 13 amino acids. With 7 bases clipped from V and 2 bases from J, the junction kept 6 bases outside the gene matches. Germline V gene lookup returns CDR1 SGHRS and CDR2 YFSETQ. CDR3: CASSGQDTYEQYF. The DNA for the CDR3 is TGCGCCAGCTCCGGACAGGATACCTACGAGCAGTACTTC.

This clone was found once. The rearrangement joins TRBV15 to TRBJ1-2; 7 bases match TRBD1. Trimming at V came to 0 bases and at J to 6 bases, leaving 10 bases not matched to a gene. There are 16 residues in the CDR3. The germline V gene has CDR1 LNHNV and CDR2 YYDKDF (reference sequence). The CDR3 coding sequence is TGTGCCACCAGCAGAGATAATTACAGGGGAGAGGATGGCTACACCTTC. Its protein is CATSRDNYRGEDGYTF.